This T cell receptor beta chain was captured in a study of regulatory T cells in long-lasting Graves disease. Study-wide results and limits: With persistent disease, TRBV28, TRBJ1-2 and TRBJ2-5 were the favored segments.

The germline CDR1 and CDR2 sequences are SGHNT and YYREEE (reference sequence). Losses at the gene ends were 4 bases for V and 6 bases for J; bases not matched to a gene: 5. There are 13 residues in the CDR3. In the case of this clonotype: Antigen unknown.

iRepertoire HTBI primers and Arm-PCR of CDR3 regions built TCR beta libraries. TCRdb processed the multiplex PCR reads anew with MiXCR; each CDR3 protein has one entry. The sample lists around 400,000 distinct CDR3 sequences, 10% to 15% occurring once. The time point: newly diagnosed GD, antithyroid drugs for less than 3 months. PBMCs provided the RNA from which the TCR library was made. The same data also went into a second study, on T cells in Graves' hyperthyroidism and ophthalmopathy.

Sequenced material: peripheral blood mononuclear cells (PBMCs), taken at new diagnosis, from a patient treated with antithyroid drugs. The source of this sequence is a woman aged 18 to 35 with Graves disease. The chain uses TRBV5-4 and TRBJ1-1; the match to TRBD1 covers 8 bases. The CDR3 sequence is CASSPWTGSEAFF. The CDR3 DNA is TGTGCCAGCAGCCCATGGACAGGGTCTGAAGCTTTCTTT. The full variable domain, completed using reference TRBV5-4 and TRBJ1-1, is ETGVTQSPTHLIKTRGQQVTLRCSSQSGHNTVSWYQQALGQGPQFIFQYYREEENGRGNFPPRFSGLQFPNYSSELNVNALELDDSALYLCASSPWTGSEAFFGQGTRLTVV.